This TCR beta chain comes out of a study of PD-L1 blockade in urothelial cancer. In the study overall: Patients commenced intravenous atezolizumab, 1,200 mg every 3 weeks, at some point between 2012 and 2014. T cells numbered a median of around 140,000 in the blood samples.

Study-wide results and caveats: When measured at 3 weeks, tumor-associated blood clones expanded more in durable-benefit patients.

Some clones are missing from TCRdb's copy, which holds only in-frame ones; the method was immunoSEQ multiplex PCR. Among tens of thousands of clones listed, roughly 80% were seen once. CDR3 size: 18 residues. Trimming cost V 0 bases and J 0 bases, with 15 bases left between them. CDR1 and CDR2 (germline): KGHSH, LQKENI. Each patient's cancer was a locally advanced or metastatic urothelial carcinoma. Details on this clone: Its antigen is still unknown.

Sample: PBMCs, taken around atezolizumab (anti-PD-L1) treatment. This sequence originates from a man aged 45 to 65 with urothelial cancer. This chain connects TRBV18 to TRBJ2-4; D might be TRBD1 (5 bases). The CDR3 DNA sequence: TGTGCCAGCTCACCACCGGTGGCAAGGGGTCTAGCCAAAAACATTCAGTACTTC. It encodes CASSPPVARGLAKNIQYF.